The 8 T cell receptor beta chains reported below all come from one sample, sequenced in a study of blood T cell repertoires in COVID-19. TCRdb's copy holds only in-frame clones and misses some; the assay was immunoSEQ multiplex PCR. The data contain a few hundred thousand clones, roughly 90% of them singletons. Source material: peripheral blood. Receptors were obtained from a man aged 55 to 70 with acute or convalescent COVID-19.

This CDR3 reads CASRDLRDSSYEQYF. The CDR3 DNA follows: TGTGCCAGCAGAGACCTCCGGGACAGCAGCTACGAGCAGTACTTC. The rearrangement joins TRBV6-6 to TRBJ2-7; 7 nucleotides match TRBD1. Trimming cost V 6 bases and J 3 bases; bases outside gene matches: 11. Germline-derived CDR1 and CDR2 are MNHNY and SVGAGI (reference sequence). This CDR3 is built from 15 residues.

The V gene is TRBV7-2, the J gene TRBJ2-1; 9 bases align to TRBD1. CDR1 and CDR2 from the germline V gene are SGHTA and FQGNSA. This CDR3 contains 15 residues. Trimming removed 6 bases from V and 6 bases from J; junction bases left unmatched: 9. The CDR3 DNA reads TGTGCCAGCAGTCCTACAGGGGGCTTCCCCAATGAGCAGTTCTTC. Its protein is CASSPTGGFPNEQFF.

The chain joins TRBV27 to TRBJ1-6; 8 bases are a match to TRBD1. V trimming: 7 bases; J trimming: 3 bases; junction bases outside the gene matches: 5. Looked up from germline, CDR1 is MNHEY and CDR2 is SMNVEV (reference sequence). The CDR3 runs 15 residues. This chain's CDR3 is CASMDRDSYNSPLHF. In DNA form, the CDR3 reads TGTGCCAGCATGGACAGGGACAGCTATAATTCACCCCTCCACTTT.

This clone is a singleton in its sample. This rearrangement joins TRBV5-1 to TRBJ2-7; D is possibly TRBD2 (5 bases). The CDR3 is 15 amino acids. Deletions cut 4 bases from V and 2 bases from J, with 16 bases between. The germline gives CDR1 SGHRS, CDR2 YFSETQ. CDR3 sequence (DNA): TGCGCCAGCAGCCCTGAGGGCGCGGCCCCCTACGAGCAGTACTTC. Its translation: CASSPEGAAPYEQYF.

The chain joins TRBV6-5 to TRBJ2-5; D not certain. The CDR3 is 14 amino acids. V was cut by 0 bases and J by 2 bases, with 7 bases left in between. Germline values: CDR1 MNHEY, CDR2 SVGAGI. Here the CDR3 reads CASSYSRSQETQYF. DNA for the CDR3: TGTGCCAGCAGTTACTCTCGGAGTCAAGAGACCCAGTACTTC.

The chain has TRBV11-3 and TRBJ2-7; weak D call: TRBD2 (6 bases). The CDR3 consists of 16 residues. Germline-derived CDR1 and CDR2 are SGHNT and YENEEA. V lost 5 bases and J lost 0, with 17 bases in between. Here the CDR3 DNA reads TGTGCCAGCAGCGCAGGAAAGCGGGTAGCCTCCTACGAGCAGTACTTC. Encoded protein: CASSAGKRVASYEQYF.

Here the CDR3 reads CASSATGTGGGNQPQHF. For the CDR3, the DNA is TGTGCCAGCAGTGCCACCGGGACAGGGGGCGGCAATCAGCCCCAGCATTTT. The chain has TRBV2 and TRBJ1-5, with 12 bases matching TRBD1. Germline values: CDR1 SNHLY, CDR2 FYNNEI. CDR3 length: 17 amino acids. The V segment lost 4 bases and the J segment 2 bases; nucleotides outside the gene matches: 6. Filled out from reference TRBV2 and TRBJ1-5, the complete variable domain reads EPEVTQTPSHQVTQMGQEVILRCVPISNHLYFYWYRQILGQKVEFLVSFYNNEISEKSEIFDDQFSVERPDGSNFTLKIRSTKLEDSAMYFCASSATGTGGGNQPQHFGDGTRLSIL.

The chain links TRBV4-3 to TRBJ2-7; D remains unclear. The CDR3 is 17 amino acids. V lost 0 bases and J 2 bases, leaving 17 bases between the germline ends. Germline V gene data show CDR1 as LGHNA and CDR2 as YSLEER. The CDR3 DNA sequence: TGCGCCAGCAGCCAAGATGAGGAAAGCCGCCCACCCTACGAGCAGTACTTC. Its protein product is CASSQDEESRPPYEQYF.